Presented here are 28 T cell receptor beta chains from one specimen sequenced in a study of PD-L1 blockade in urothelial cancer. TCRdb keeps only in-frame clones here, not all; method: immunoSEQ multiplex PCR. The sample lists 40,000 or so clones; roughly 80% were seen once. The sequences come from PBMCs, collected around atezolizumab (anti-PD-L1) treatment. The receptors shown here come from a man between 65 and 85 years old with urothelial cancer.

This clone was counted a single time. The chain employs TRBV4-1 and TRBJ2-1; 10 nucleotides agree with TRBD2. In germline, CDR1 is MGHRA, CDR2 YSYEKL. V gave up 0 bases and J gave up 8 bases; unmatched junction bases: 7. The CDR3 spans 16 residues. The CDR3 DNA reads TGCGCCAGCAGCCAAGATAGCCTAGCGGGAGAGGATGAGCAGTTCTTC. It yields the protein CASSQDSLAGEDEQFF.

The chain carries TRBV21-1 and TRBJ1-5; TRBD1 reflects the table's D call only, with no check against the DNA. TRBV21-1 is reported as a pseudogene. There are 15 residues in the CDR3. The CDR3 DNA sequence: TGTGCCAGCAGCCTGCGACAGGGTAGCAATCAGCCCCAGCATTTT. This gives the protein CASSLRQGSNQPQHF.

V gene TRBV29-1 combines with J gene TRBJ1-1, with 10 bases aligning to TRBD1. The germline CDR1 and CDR2 sequences are SQVTM and ANQGSEA. The CDR3 extends over 13 amino acids. V was pared by 7 bases and J by 2 bases, with 4 bases of the junction left unmatched. The CDR3 coding sequence is TGCAGCGGGGGACAGGGGAGTAACACTGAAGCTTTCTTT. The encoded protein is CSGGQGSNTEAFF.

The chain joins TRBV4-1 to TRBJ2-3; TRBD2 is a possible D gene (6 bases). The CDR3 extends over 13 amino acids. The germline CDR1 and CDR2 sequences are MGHRA and YSYEKL. V lost 4 bases to trimming and J lost 2 bases, with 7 bases between them. The CDR3, as DNA: TGCGCCAGCAGCCGGGACTTCACAGATACGCAGTATTTT. Its protein is CASSRDFTDTQYF.

This clone was counted only a few times. This chain links TRBV7-8 with TRBJ2-7; 7 nucleotides agree with TRBD2. V shed 5 bases and J 0 bases; nucleotides not matched to a gene: 10. The CDR3 loop spans 16 amino acids. Germline CDR1 SGHVS, CDR2 FQNEAQ. CDR3 protein: CASSQMPGRDSYEQYF. CDR3 coding DNA: TGTGCCAGCAGCCAAATGCCTGGGAGGGACTCCTACGAGCAGTACTTC.

V gene TRBV10-3 combines with J gene TRBJ1-3; the D gene is possibly TRBD1 (5 bases). Trimming removed 7 bases from V and 0 bases from J, with 16 bases in between. CDR1 and CDR2 from the germline V gene are ENHRY and SYGVKD. This CDR3 is 16 amino acids long. CDR3 in DNA: TGTGCCATCACCTCGGGACTTCTCTCCTCTGGAAACACCATATATTTT. It specifies CAITSGLLSSGNTIYF.

The V call is TRBV10-3, the J call TRBJ1-2, with a possible D match to TRBD1 (6 bases). V was cut by 10 bases and J by 2 bases, with 20 bases left in between. The V gene's germline CDR1 is ENHRY and CDR2 SYGVKD. The length of the CDR3 is 15 residues. In DNA, the CDR3 is TGTGCCACGATCCAGCCAGGACAGCCGAACTATGGCTACACCTTC. Its protein product is CATIQPGQPNYGYTF.

This rearrangement joins TRBV7-9 to TRBJ1-5, with D tentatively TRBD1 (5 bases). The CDR3 covers 15 residues. V was shortened by 2 bases and J by 0 bases, with 8 bases between the two germline ends. The germline V gene encodes CDR1 SEHNR and CDR2 FQNEAQ (reference sequence). The CDR3 sequence is CASSLMGPSNQPQHF. CDR3 nucleotide sequence: TGTGCCAGCAGCTTAATGGGGCCTAGCAATCAGCCCCAGCATTTT.

The V and J genes are TRBV7-6 and TRBJ1-4; maybe TRBD1 (5 bases). Germline CDR1 is SGHVS and CDR2 is FNYEAQ. The CDR3 spans 16 residues. Trimming pared 5 bases from V and 6 bases from J, leaving 19 bases between. This chain's CDR3 is CASSPEHNRRYEKLFF. CDR3 nucleotide sequence: TGTGCCAGCAGCCCAGAACATAACAGGCGGTATGAAAAACTGTTTTTT.

V and J are TRBV7-7 and TRBJ1-1; D is uncertain. Germline assignment: CDR1 SSHAT and CDR2 FNYEAQ (reference sequence). The CDR3 spans 14 residues. V was clipped by 5 bases and J by 11 bases, with 21 bases between them. CDR3 sequence (DNA): TGTGCCAGCAGCCCCATCCCCGAAGCCCCGAACGCTTTCTTT. Translation gives CASSPIPEAPNAFF.

This chain joins TRBV9 and TRBJ2-7; possible D gene TRBD2, 6 bases. The CDR3 has 15 residues. Germline-derived CDR1 and CDR2 are SGDLS and YYNGEE. Trimming pared 3 bases from V and 2 bases from J, leaving 15 bases between. CDR3 region: CASSATGTPTYEQYF. In DNA, the CDR3 is TGTGCCAGCAGCGCGACCGGGACTCCTACCTACGAGCAGTACTTC. The full variable domain, in which reference TRBV9 and TRBJ2-7 provide the parts outside the CDR3, is DSGVTQTPKHLITATGQRVTLRCSPRSGDLSVYWYQQSLDQGLQFLIQYYNGEERAKGNILERFSAQQFPDLHSELNLSSLELGDSALYFCASSATGTPTYEQYFGPGTRLTVT.

V is TRBV6-5 and J is TRBJ1-1; D remains unclear. V dropped 2 bases and J dropped 2 bases, with 6 bases sitting between them. Looked up from germline, CDR1 is MNHEY and CDR2 is SVGAGI. CDR3 length: 13 amino acids. The CDR3 loop is CASSYNSNTEAFF. The DNA for the CDR3 is TGTGCCAGCAGTTACAACAGCAACACTGAAGCTTTCTTT.

This chain links TRBV7-2 with TRBJ2-1; D gene ambiguous. Germline V gene lookup returns CDR1 SGHTA and CDR2 FQGNSA. V lost 4 bases and J lost 0, with 7 bases in between. This CDR3 spans 14 amino acids. The CDR3 DNA sequence: TGTGCCAGCAGCTCCGTCGGCTCCTACAATGAGCAGTTCTTC. Protein sequence: CASSSVGSYNEQFF. The entire variable domain, with the rest obtained from reference TRBV7-2 and TRBJ2-1, is as follows: GAGVSQSPSNKVTEKGKDVELRCDPISGHTALYWYRQSLGQGLEFLIYFQGNSAPDKSGLPSDRFSAERTGGSVSTLTIQRTQQEDSAVYLCASSSVGSYNEQFFGPGTRLTVL.

This clone is a singleton in its sample. The rearrangement joins TRBV5-1 to TRBJ2-3; TRBD1 might be the D (7 bases). CDR1 is SGHRS and CDR2 is YFSETQ in the germline V gene. Trimming removed 4 bases from V and 2 bases from J, with 14 bases in between. The CDR3 is made up of 15 amino acids. CDR3 sequence: CASSAGQRNTDTQYF. The CDR3, as DNA: TGCGCCAGCAGCGCGGGACAGAGAAACACAGATACGCAGTATTTT.

The rearrangement links TRBV6-1 to TRBJ2-3; a possible D gene is TRBD2 (6 bases). The V end was cut by 6 bases, the J end by 6 bases, with 13 bases between. This CDR3 region has 13 residues. The germline V gene encodes CDR1 MNHNS and CDR2 SASEGT. CDR3 protein: CASSLQEGDTQYF. The CDR3 bases are TGTGCCAGCAGCCTACAGGAGGGGGATACGCAGTATTTT.

This clone was counted a single time. The rearrangement joins TRBV4-2 to TRBJ2-7; D is unclear. Germline V gene sequence: CDR1 LGHNA, CDR2 YNFKEQ. CDR3 length: 17 amino acids. V gave up 3 bases and J gave up 2 bases, with 20 bases separating them. The DNA of the CDR3 is TGTGCCAGCAGCCAGATCTCGGCGACACAATTCACCTACGAGCAGTACTTC. Translation gives CASSQISATQFTYEQYF.

The J gene is TRBJ2-5, the V gene TRBV6-5; TRBD2 might be the D (6 bases). The CDR3 is made up of 15 amino acids. The V gene lost 5 bases and the J gene lost 0 bases, with 13 bases spanning the gap. Germline assignment: CDR1 MNHEY and CDR2 SVGAGI. The chain's CDR3 is CASSRTISNQETQYF. The CDR3 nucleotides are TGTGCCAGCAGTAGGACTATCAGTAACCAAGAGACCCAGTACTTC.

The V gene is TRBV5-4, the J gene TRBJ2-3, with 11 bases aligning to TRBD2. CDR1 and CDR2 from the germline V gene are SGHNT and YYREEE (reference sequence). CDR3 size: 16 residues. Unmatched junction bases numbered 3, after V lost 0 bases and J lost 3 bases. The CDR3 DNA reads TGTGCCAGCAGCTTGGACCTAGCGGGAGGAACAGATACGCAGTATTTT. This encodes CASSLDLAGGTDTQYF.

The rearrangement links TRBV5-8 to TRBJ1-5; D gene uncertain. CDR3 length: 10 amino acids. Germline loops: CDR1 SGHTS, CDR2 YDEGEE. V lost 4 bases and J 9 bases, leaving 5 bases between the germline ends. CDR3 protein: CASSPRPQHF. The CDR3 region has the DNA TGTGCCAGCAGCCCCAGGCCCCAGCATTTT.

The chain uses TRBV6-1 and TRBJ1-5; TRBD1 aligns across 7 bases. The length of the CDR3 is 14 residues. J lost 7 bases, V lost 3 bases, and 6 bases had no gene match. The germline V gene encodes CDR1 MNHNS and CDR2 SASEGT. DNA for the CDR3: TGTGCCAGCAGTGAGACAGGGCCTAAGCAGCCCCAGCATTTT. Its protein product is CASSETGPKQPQHF.

The V call is TRBV2, the J call TRBJ1-1; tentative D call: TRBD1 (5 bases). This CDR3 region has 13 residues. V dropped 6 bases and J dropped 1 base, with 9 bases sitting between them. From germline, CDR1 is SNHLY and CDR2 FYNNEI. The CDR3 DNA reads TGTGCCAGCAGGGAGGGGAGGAACACTGAAGCTTTCTTT. This gives the protein CASREGRNTEAFF.

Details on this clone: The same CDR3 can be traced to other DNA sequences in this sample. The gene calls are TRBV11-2 and TRBJ2-1, with 7 bases identical to TRBD2. The CDR3 sequence is 16 residues long. The germline gives CDR1 SGHAT, CDR2 FQNNGV. Trimming cost V 5 bases and J 2 bases; bases outside gene matches: 9. This chain's CDR3 is CASSLRGSGTYNEQFF. Written as DNA, the CDR3 is TGTGCCAGCAGCCTTCGGGGGAGCGGGACCTACAATGAGCAGTTCTTC.

Concerning this clone itself: The junction differs from germline at one of its ends, possibly a read error. The DNA for the CDR3 is TGTGCCAGCAGCTCCAGAAGTCGGACAGGTGGTCTGAACTTC. Translating it yields CASSSRSRTGGLNF. This rearrangement joins TRBV5-8 to TRBJ2-5; 7 bases are a match to TRBD1. The CDR3 totals 14 residues. Germline-derived CDR1 and CDR2 are SGHTS and YDEGEE.

The chain is built from TRBV11-3 and TRBJ2-7, with D tentatively TRBD1 (7 bases). The length of the CDR3 is 15 residues. V lost 1 base, J lost 2 bases, and 12 bases lay in between. Germline-derived CDR1 and CDR2 are SGHNT and YENEEA. The DNA for the CDR3 is TGTGCCAGCAGCTTAGGGGGGGACAGCACCTACGAGCAGTACTTC. This gives the protein CASSLGGDSTYEQYF.

The CDR3 nucleotides read TGCAGCGTTGCGGGACTAGCGGCGCTAAGCTCCTACGAGCAGTACTTC. Translated, it gives CSVAGLAALSSYEQYF. This sequence joins TRBV29-1 and TRBJ2-7, with 11 positions matching TRBD2. The CDR3 is made up of 16 amino acids. Germline assignment: CDR1 SQVTM and CDR2 ANQGSEA. V shed 4 bases and J 0 bases; nucleotides not matched to a gene: 8.

The genes are TRBV11-2 and TRBJ2-3; the match to TRBD2 covers 7 bases. J gave up 5 bases and V 4 bases, and 9 bases lay outside the gene matches. Germline V lookup: CDR1 SGHAT, CDR2 FQNNGV. This CDR3 has 15 residues. CDR3 DNA sequence: TGTGCCAGCAGCTCCACCTGGGACTACGGAGATACGCAGTATTTT. Its protein is CASSSTWDYGDTQYF.

CDR3 residues: CASSLWGSGVNGDEQYF. The DNA for the CDR3 is TGTGCCAGCAGCTTATGGGGTAGCGGGGTTAACGGGGACGAGCAGTACTTC. The chain combines TRBV7-2 with TRBJ2-7; 8 bases line up with TRBD2. The ends lost 2 bases at V and 5 bases at J; junction bases unmatched: 14. The CDR3 loop spans 17 amino acids. Per the germline V gene, CDR1 is SGHTA and CDR2 is FQGNSA.

This clone has only one observation. V gene TRBV11-3 combines with J gene TRBJ2-1, with 9 bases aligning to TRBD2. Looked up from germline, CDR1 is SGHNT and CDR2 is YENEEA. The CDR3 runs 15 residues. Trimming took 4 bases from V and 3 from J; bases not matched to a gene: 4. The CDR3 DNA is TGTGCCAGCAGCTCTAGCGGGGAGTTCTACAATGAGCAGTTCTTC. It is translated as CASSSSGEFYNEQFF.